A selection of T cell receptor beta chains follows, all from one sample in a study of control samples from healthy donors and cancer patients. Using immunoSEQ multiplex PCR, the repertoire was profiled, and TCRdb retains in-frame clones only, with some absent. Here the sample spans about 120,000 clones, approximately 90% being singletons. Sample: blood. The receptors shown here come from a man aged 30 to 45 in good health. Each CDR3 is given with its conserved first and last residue. Each record gives: D gene, J gene, V gene, clone size, CDR3 protein, CDR3 DNA. D genes are given only for firm matches. Part of the rows lack a size; the others show once, few, many or a class for expanded clones.

d_gene: .
j_gene: TRBJ1-1
v_gene: TRBV3-1/TRBV3-2
abundance: .
CDR3aa: CASSRERNTEAFF
CDR3nt: TGTGCCAGCAGCCGCGAAAGGAACACTGAAGCTTTCTTT

d_gene: TRBD1
j_gene: TRBJ1-1
v_gene: TRBV5-1
abundance: .
CDR3aa: CASSLGDRETGEAFF
CDR3nt: TGCGCCAGCAGCTTGGGGGACAGGGAGACGGGTGAAGCTTTCTTT

d_gene: TRBD1
j_gene: TRBJ2-1
v_gene: TRBV7-9
abundance: .
CDR3aa: CASSPPGTGNYNEQFF
CDR3nt: TGTGCCAGCAGCCCGCCCGGGACAGGGAATTACAATGAGCAGTTCTTC

d_gene: TRBD1
j_gene: TRBJ2-6
v_gene: TRBV6-2/TRBV6-3
abundance: .
CDR3aa: CASSYSGTGYGGANVLTF
CDR3nt: TGTGCCAGCAGTTACAGTGGGACAGGGTACGGTGGGGCCAACGTCCTGACTTTC

d_gene: .
j_gene: TRBJ1-1
v_gene: TRBV30
abundance: few
CDR3aa: CAWKGQMNTEAFF
CDR3nt: TGTGCCTGGAAAGGGCAGATGAACACTGAAGCTTTCTTT

d_gene: TRBD1
j_gene: TRBJ2-7
v_gene: TRBV6-5
abundance: once
CDR3aa: CASFGQGGAEQYF
CDR3nt: TGTGCCTCCTTCGGACAGGGCGGAGCCGAGCAGTACTTC

d_gene: .
j_gene: TRBJ1-2
v_gene: TRBV11-2
abundance: once
CDR3aa: CASSHPGHNYGYTF
CDR3nt: TGTGCCAGCAGCCACCCAGGGCATAACTATGGCTACACCTTC

d_gene: TRBD2
j_gene: TRBJ2-3
v_gene: TRBV5-1
abundance: .
CDR3aa: CASSHMTSGATDTQYF
CDR3nt: TGCGCCAGCAGCCACATGACTAGCGGGGCCACAGATACGCAGTATTTT

d_gene: TRBD1
j_gene: TRBJ1-2
v_gene: TRBV4-1
abundance: .
CDR3aa: CPTSQGRGGQGEGYTF
CDR3nt: TGCCCCACCAGCCAAGGGCGGGGGGGACAGGGTGAAGGCTACACCTTC

d_gene: .
j_gene: TRBJ2-3
v_gene: TRBV5-1
abundance: .
CDR3aa: CASSLRSTDTQYF
CDR3nt: TGCGCCAGCAGCCTCCGCAGCACAGATACGCAGTATTTT

d_gene: TRBD1
j_gene: TRBJ1-4
v_gene: TRBV30
abundance: .
CDR3aa: CAWLGRGQREKLFF
CDR3nt: TGTGCCTGGTTGGGCAGGGGGCAAAGAGAAAAACTGTTTTTT

d_gene: TRBD1
j_gene: TRBJ2-1
v_gene: TRBV12-5
abundance: .
CDR3aa: CASVQGPASYNEQFF
CDR3nt: TGTGCTAGTGTACAGGGGCCAGCCTCCTACAATGAGCAGTTCTTC

d_gene: .
j_gene: TRBJ1-4
v_gene: TRBV18
abundance: .
CDR3aa: CASSPSATNEKLFF
CDR3nt: TGTGCCAGCTCACCAAGTGCAACTAATGAAAAACTGTTTTTT

d_gene: .
j_gene: TRBJ1-5
v_gene: TRBV6-4
abundance: .
CDR3aa: CASSDSGNQPQHF
CDR3nt: TGTGCCAGCAGTGACTCTGGGAATCAGCCCCAGCATTTT

d_gene: .
j_gene: TRBJ2-2
v_gene: TRBV19
abundance: .
CDR3aa: CASIRGRELFF
CDR3nt: TGTGCCAGTATTAGGGGGAGGGAGCTGTTTTTT

d_gene: .
j_gene: TRBJ2-2
v_gene: TRBV19
abundance: .
CDR3aa: CASSIEVAGHTGELFF
CDR3nt: TGTGCCAGTAGTATAGAGGTCGCAGGGCACACCGGGGAGCTGTTTTTT

d_gene: .
j_gene: TRBJ1-1
v_gene: TRBV12-3/TRBV12-4
abundance: .
CDR3aa: CASSLFHNTEAFF
CDR3nt: TGTGCCAGCAGTTTATTCCACAACACTGAAGCTTTCTTT

d_gene: .
j_gene: TRBJ1-5
v_gene: TRBV7-2
abundance: .
CDR3aa: CASSLRRGNDQPQHF
CDR3nt: TGTGCCAGCAGCTTACGCAGGGGTAATGATCAGCCCCAGCATTTT

d_gene: .
j_gene: TRBJ1-1
v_gene: TRBV11-2
abundance: .
CDR3aa: CASSLQTGRGEAFF
CDR3nt: TGTGCCAGCAGCCTACAAACTGGGAGGGGTGAAGCTTTCTTT

d_gene: TRBD1
j_gene: TRBJ2-5
v_gene: TRBV24-1
abundance: .
CDR3aa: CATSDSGTGEKGETQYF
CDR3nt: TGTGCCACCAGTGATTCGGGGACAGGTGAGAAAGGAGAGACCCAGTACTTC

d_gene: .
j_gene: TRBJ2-5
v_gene: TRBV6-5
abundance: .
CDR3aa: CASSPRTRETQYF
CDR3nt: TGTGCCAGCAGTCCACGGACAAGAGAGACCCAGTACTTC

d_gene: TRBD1
j_gene: TRBJ2-1
v_gene: TRBV28
abundance: .
CDR3aa: CASSTLRGTTYNEQFF
CDR3nt: TGTGCCAGCAGTACTCTCAGGGGGACGACCTACAATGAGCAGTTCTTC

d_gene: .
j_gene: TRBJ2-2
v_gene: TRBV7-3
abundance: .
CDR3aa: CASRDGTTGELFF
CDR3nt: TGTGCCTCGCGGGACGGAACGACCGGGGAGCTGTTTTTT

d_gene: .
j_gene: TRBJ2-7
v_gene: TRBV7-8
abundance: .
CDR3aa: CASSLAVGTGDLYEQYF
CDR3nt: TGTGCCAGCAGCTTAGCGGTCGGGACGGGCGATCTCTACGAGCAGTACTTC

d_gene: .
j_gene: TRBJ1-5
v_gene: TRBV27
abundance: .
CDR3aa: CASSPLGNQPQHF
CDR3nt: TGTGCCAGCAGTCCCCTCGGGAATCAGCCCCAGCATTTT

d_gene: TRBD1
j_gene: TRBJ1-3
v_gene: TRBV10-3
abundance: .
CDR3aa: CAISGQGDNTIYF
CDR3nt: TGTGCCATCAGTGGACAGGGAGACAACACCATATATTTT

d_gene: .
j_gene: TRBJ1-3
v_gene: TRBV6-1
abundance: .
CDR3aa: CASSEARMGGRKNTIYF
CDR3nt: TGTGCCAGCAGTGAAGCGAGGATGGGGGGCAGAAAAAACACCATATATTTT

d_gene: .
j_gene: TRBJ1-2
v_gene: TRBV29-1
abundance: .
CDR3aa: CSVAVLSYGYTF
CDR3nt: TGCAGCGTTGCAGTGTTGAGCTATGGCTACACCTTC

d_gene: .
j_gene: TRBJ2-5
v_gene: TRBV9
abundance: .
CDR3aa: CASSVGTDLQETQYF
CDR3nt: TGTGCCAGCAGCGTAGGGACGGATCTGCAAGAGACCCAGTACTTC

d_gene: .
j_gene: TRBJ1-1
v_gene: TRBV24-1
abundance: .
CDR3aa: CATGGTDTEAFF
CDR3nt: TGTGCCACCGGGGGAACGGACACTGAAGCTTTCTTT

d_gene: TRBD1
j_gene: TRBJ1-2
v_gene: TRBV5-8
abundance: .
CDR3aa: CASSMDRGYGYTF
CDR3nt: TGTGCCAGCAGCATGGACAGGGGTTATGGCTACACCTTC

d_gene: TRBD1
j_gene: TRBJ1-4
v_gene: TRBV3-1/TRBV3-2
abundance: .
CDR3aa: CASSPQQGEKLFF
CDR3nt: TGTGCCAGCAGCCCCCAACAGGGGGAAAAACTGTTTTTT

d_gene: .
j_gene: TRBJ1-4
v_gene: TRBV18
abundance: .
CDR3aa: CASSRGKNEKLFF
CDR3nt: TGTGCCAGCTCACGTGGGAAGAATGAAAAACTGTTTTTT

d_gene: .
j_gene: TRBJ1-1
v_gene: TRBV11-2
abundance: few
CDR3aa: CASSSGTYTEAFF
CDR3nt: TGTGCCAGCAGTTCCGGGACCTACACTGAAGCTTTCTTT

d_gene: .
j_gene: TRBJ1-2
v_gene: TRBV11-3
abundance: .
CDR3aa: CASSSNNNYGYTF
CDR3nt: TGTGCCAGCAGCTCTAATAATAACTATGGCTACACCTTC

d_gene: .
j_gene: TRBJ2-1
v_gene: TRBV6-4
abundance: once
CDR3aa: CASSELQGGYNEQFF
CDR3nt: TGTGCCAGCAGTGAACTACAGGGTGGCTACAATGAGCAGTTCTTC

d_gene: .
j_gene: TRBJ1-1
v_gene: TRBV11-3
abundance: .
CDR3aa: CASSLEGAGVEAFF
CDR3nt: TGTGCCAGCAGCTTAGAAGGGGCAGGTGTTGAAGCTTTCTTT

d_gene: .
j_gene: TRBJ1-6
v_gene: TRBV13
abundance: .
CDR3aa: CASSPVLSAYNSPLHF
CDR3nt: TGTGCCAGCAGCCCCGTTTTGTCGGCCTATAATTCACCCCTCCACTTT

d_gene: .
j_gene: TRBJ1-2
v_gene: TRBV11-3
abundance: .
CDR3aa: CASSSGGLYGYTF
CDR3nt: TGTGCCAGCAGCTCGGGAGGCCTCTATGGCTACACCTTC

d_gene: .
j_gene: TRBJ2-7
v_gene: TRBV4-2
abundance: few
CDR3aa: CASSQEQVYEQYF
CDR3nt: TGTGCCAGCAGCCAAGAACAGGTCTACGAGCAGTACTTC

d_gene: .
j_gene: TRBJ2-4
v_gene: TRBV7-2
abundance: once
CDR3aa: CASSPPRTFQGVQYF
CDR3nt: TGTGCCAGCAGCCCCCCCCGGACATTCCAGGGAGTTCAGTACTTC

d_gene: TRBD2
j_gene: TRBJ2-1
v_gene: TRBV27
abundance: .
CDR3aa: CASSYGLAYNEQFF
CDR3nt: TGTGCCAGCAGTTACGGACTAGCGTACAATGAGCAGTTCTTC

d_gene: .
j_gene: TRBJ1-5
v_gene: TRBV7-7
abundance: .
CDR3aa: CASSFNEDQPQHF
CDR3nt: TGTGCCAGCAGCTTTAACGAGGATCAGCCCCAGCATTTT

d_gene: .
j_gene: TRBJ2-7
v_gene: TRBV7-3
abundance: once
CDR3aa: CASSLGPGDYEQYF
CDR3nt: TGTGCCAGCAGCTTAGGGCCAGGGGACTACGAGCAGTACTTC

d_gene: .
j_gene: TRBJ2-7
v_gene: TRBV12-5
abundance: .
CDR3aa: CASGLAAYEQYF
CDR3nt: TGTGCTAGTGGTTTGGCCGCCTACGAGCAGTACTTC

d_gene: TRBD1
j_gene: TRBJ2-1
v_gene: TRBV28
abundance: .
CDR3aa: CASSLDRGTGSVGYNEQFF
CDR3nt: TGTGCCAGCAGTTTAGACAGGGGGACGGGTTCGGTGGGTTACAATGAGCAGTTCTTC

d_gene: .
j_gene: TRBJ1-4
v_gene: TRBV7-2
abundance: .
CDR3aa: CASSLTAFNEKLFF
CDR3nt: TGTGCCAGCAGCTTAACAGCGTTTAATGAAAAACTGTTTTTT

d_gene: .
j_gene: TRBJ1-4
v_gene: TRBV4-1
abundance: .
CDR3aa: CASSQNFATNEKLFF
CDR3nt: TGCGCCAGCAGCCAAAATTTTGCAACTAATGAAAAACTGTTTTTT

d_gene: .
j_gene: TRBJ1-2
v_gene: TRBV6-1
abundance: .
CDR3aa: CASSDVHYGYTF
CDR3nt: TGTGCCAGCAGTGACGTTCACTATGGCTACACCTTC

d_gene: TRBD1
j_gene: TRBJ1-2
v_gene: TRBV29-1
abundance: .
CDR3aa: CSAGTGNGYTF
CDR3nt: TGCAGCGCAGGGACAGGAAACGGCTACACCTTC

d_gene: TRBD2
j_gene: TRBJ2-7
v_gene: TRBV3-1/TRBV3-2
abundance: .
CDR3aa: CASRMTSGALEQYF
CDR3nt: TGTGCCAGCAGAATGACTAGCGGGGCTCTCGAGCAGTACTTC

d_gene: .
j_gene: TRBJ2-5
v_gene: TRBV14
abundance: .
CDR3aa: CASSRPPGGKGETQYF
CDR3nt: TGTGCCAGCAGCCGGCCCCCCGGGGGAAAGGGAGAGACCCAGTACTTC

d_gene: .
j_gene: TRBJ1-1
v_gene: TRBV7-9
abundance: .
CDR3aa: CASVGRKEANTEAFF
CDR3nt: TGTGCCAGTGTGGGCCGCAAGGAGGCGAACACTGAAGCTTTCTTT

d_gene: .
j_gene: TRBJ1-4
v_gene: TRBV7-9
abundance: .
CDR3aa: CASSFGSSNEKLFF
CDR3nt: TGTGCCAGCAGCTTCGGCAGCTCAAATGAAAAACTGTTTTTT

d_gene: TRBD2
j_gene: TRBJ2-1
v_gene: TRBV3-1/TRBV3-2
abundance: .
CDR3aa: CASSHLLAGGGDEQFF
CDR3nt: TGTGCCAGCAGCCACTTACTAGCGGGAGGTGGAGATGAGCAGTTCTTC

d_gene: .
j_gene: TRBJ1-1
v_gene: TRBV16
abundance: .
CDR3aa: CASSQYPSGRYFTEAFF
CDR3nt: TGTGCCAGCAGCCAGTACCCGTCAGGGAGATATTTTACTGAAGCTTTCTTT

d_gene: TRBD2
j_gene: TRBJ2-3
v_gene: TRBV13
abundance: .
CDR3aa: CASSYSTGGLAGLDTQYF
CDR3nt: TGTGCCAGCAGCTACTCGACCGGGGGACTAGCGGGGTTAGATACGCAGTATTTT

d_gene: .
j_gene: TRBJ2-7
v_gene: TRBV3-1/TRBV3-2
abundance: .
CDR3aa: CASSQGWGLSYEQYF
CDR3nt: TGTGCCAGCAGCCAAGGGTGGGGGCTTTCCTACGAGCAGTACTTC

d_gene: .
j_gene: TRBJ1-6
v_gene: TRBV4-1
abundance: .
CDR3aa: CASSQVEASYNSPLHF
CDR3nt: TGCGCCAGCAGCCAAGTGGAAGCCTCCTATAATTCACCCCTCCACTTT

d_gene: .
j_gene: TRBJ1-1
v_gene: TRBV2
abundance: few
CDR3aa: CASSPEGGTEAFF
CDR3nt: TGTGCCAGCAGTCCGGAGGGAGGCACTGAAGCTTTCTTT